These T cell receptor beta chains were read from a single sample in a study of T-cell reconstitution after alpha-beta-depleted transplantation in children. Each CDR3 protein is one row after TCRdb ran MiXCR on the PCR reads. The sample records 55,000 to 65,000 distinct CDR3 sequences, 44% being singletons. The sample in question was PBMCs, mostly from graft donor cells, obtained 360 days after TCRalphabeta/CD19-depleted stem cell transplant. All receptors derive from a male patient aged 10 to 17 who had a stem cell transplant for acute lymphoblastic leukemia, so the T cells may come from the graft donor. The CDR3 runs from the conserved cysteine through the conserved F or W. The D gene is left open where the match is weak. Clone size appears in some rows only: once, few, many, or a class for an expanded clone.

abundance	d_gene	j_gene	v_gene	CDR3nt	CDR3aa
few	TRBD1	TRBJ2-7	TRBV12-3/TRBV12-4	TGTGCCAGCAGTCCCTACAAGGGGGCACTCTACGAGCAGTACTTC	CASSPYKGALYEQYF
.	.	TRBJ2-1	TRBV28	TGTGCCAGTATACCCCGGGACTGGATATACAATGAGCAGTTCTTC	CASIPRDWIYNEQFF
.	.	TRBJ2-5	TRBV4-1	TGCGCCAGCAGCCAATTAGTATTCCAAGAGACCCAGTACTTC	CASSQLVFQETQYF
few	TRBD2	TRBJ2-2	TRBV29-1	TGCAGCGTTGAAATGGTTAGCGGGGTCACCGGGGAGCTGTTTTTT	CSVEMVSGVTGELFF
.	TRBD2	TRBJ2-1	TRBV20-1	TGCAGTGCTAGACGCGGGGGGAACAATGAGCAGTTCTTC	CSARRGGNNEQFF
.	.	TRBJ2-1	TRBV6-2/TRBV6-3	TGTGCCAGCAGCTTCACCGATAGCTCCTACAATGAGCAGTTCTTC	CASSFTDSSYNEQFF
.	TRBD1	TRBJ2-5	TRBV27	TGTGCCAGCAGTTGGACAGGGTCAGGGGAGACCCAGTACTTC	CASSWTGSGETQYF
.	TRBD1	TRBJ1-4	TRBV6-6	TGTGCCAGCAGTAAAGACAGGGAAATGTTTTTT	CASSKDREMFF
once	.	TRBJ2-5	TRBV10-3	TGTGCCATCAGTGTTCACCCGGGGCAACCTCAAGAGACCCAGTACTTC	CAISVHPGQPQETQYF
.	TRBD1	TRBJ1-2	TRBV20-1	TGCAGTGCTAGAACGACAGGGGAGAGGAAGGGCTACACCTTC	CSARTTGERKGYTF
.	TRBD2	TRBJ2-1	TRBV12-3/TRBV12-4	TGTGCCAGCACCCAAGGGAGGGCTGGTTCCTACAATGAGCAGTTCTTC	CASTQGRAGSYNEQFF
.	TRBD2	TRBJ2-7	TRBV15	TGTGCCACCAGCACCCGAAGGGAGGGGAGGAGCGAGCAGTACTTC	CATSTRREGRSEQYF
.	.	TRBJ1-3	TRBV4-1	TGCGCCAGCAGCCAAGATCAAGCTGAAACCTCTGGAAACACCATATATTTT	CASSQDQAETSGNTIYF
few	.	TRBJ2-1	TRBV7-2	TGTGCCAGCAGCTTAGCGTTGGACAGTTACAATGAGCAGTTCTTC	CASSLALDSYNEQFF
.	TRBD2	TRBJ2-3	TRBV10-3	TGTGCCATCAGTGAGGATACGTGGACTAGCGGGGATACAGATACGCAGTATTTT	CAISEDTWTSGDTDTQYF
few	.	TRBJ2-7	TRBV14	TGTGCCAGCAGCCAAGATGGGCCCTACGAGCAGTACTTC	CASSQDGPYEQYF
few	TRBD2	TRBJ2-7	TRBV7-8	TGTGCCAGCAGCTTAAAATTGACCCCTAGCGGTCCCTACTCCTACGAGCAGTACTTC	CASSLKLTPSGPYSYEQYF
.	.	TRBJ2-1	TRBV7-8	TGTGCCAGCAGCTTTACTTCGGGGGGCCTTTACAATGAGCAGTTCTTC	CASSFTSGGLYNEQFF
few	.	TRBJ2-3	TRBV29-1	TGCAGCGTTGATTCGGCCAGCCTAAGCACAGATACGCAGTATTTT	CSVDSASLSTDTQYF
.	TRBD2	TRBJ2-5	TRBV12-3/TRBV12-4	TGTGCCAGCAGTTTGGTTTCGGCGGGAGTGGCGGAGACCCAGTACTTC	CASSLVSAGVAETQYF
few	.	TRBJ2-3	TRBV27	TGTGCCAGCAGTTTCGGAGATACGCAGTATTTT	CASSFGDTQYF
few	.	TRBJ2-4	TRBV6-1	TGTGCCAGCAGTGAAGATTTAGCGTATGTGGCCAAAAACATTCAGTACTTC	CASSEDLAYVAKNIQYF
few	.	TRBJ1-5	TRBV4-2	TGTGCCAGCAGCCAAGCGAACCAGCCCCAGCATTTT	CASSQANQPQHF
few	TRBD1	TRBJ1-5	TRBV6-5	TGTGCCAGCAGGACAGGGAATCAGCCCCAGCATTTT	CASRTGNQPQHF
.	TRBD2	TRBJ2-1	TRBV9	TGTGCCAGCAGCGTAGAGGGCGGGAGGCCCGACAATGAGCAGTTCTTC	CASSVEGGRPDNEQFF
.	.	TRBJ1-1	TRBV9	TGTGCCAGCAGCGCCGACAGGTCATCCACTGAAGCTTTCTTT	CASSADRSSTEAFF
few	TRBD2	TRBJ2-7	TRBV28	TGTGCCAGCAGTTTCCTGCGGGAGGTAAACGAGCAGTACTTC	CASSFLREVNEQYF
few	TRBD1	TRBJ1-5	TRBV5-5	TGTGCCAGCAGCGCCATGACAGGGAGGGATCAGCCCCAGCATTTT	CASSAMTGRDQPQHF
.	.	TRBJ1-1	TRBV5-6	TGTGCCAGCAGCTTGTCAGGCCTGAACACTGAAGCTTTCTTT	CASSLSGLNTEAFF
.	TRBD1	TRBJ2-7	TRBV7-9	TGTGCCAGCATAGGGACAGGGTCGTCCTACGAGCAGTACTTC	CASIGTGSSYEQYF
few	.	TRBJ1-3	TRBV25-1	TGTGCCAGCAGTGACTTAAGCTCTGGAAACACCATATATTTT	CASSDLSSGNTIYF
few	.	TRBJ2-4	TRBV12-3/TRBV12-4	TGTGCCAGCAGTTACAGGGAGCCGAAAAACATTCAGTACTTC	CASSYREPKNIQYF
.	TRBD2	TRBJ2-7	TRBV27	TGTGCCAGCTCCCCCCTTCCGGGACTAGCGGGAGTGCAGTACTTC	CASSPLPGLAGVQYF
few	.	TRBJ2-7	TRBV12-3/TRBV12-4	TGTGCCAGCAGTTCCCACCTCTACGAGCAGTACTTC	CASSSHLYEQYF
.	.	TRBJ2-2	TRBV28	TGTGCCAGCCTGACAGAAACCAACACCGGGGAGCTGTTTTTT	CASLTETNTGELFF
.	TRBD1	TRBJ1-2	TRBV28	TGTGCCAGCAGTTTACAGGGGGGAAATGGCTACACCTTC	CASSLQGGNGYTF
.	.	TRBJ2-3	TRBV5-1	TGCGCCAGCAGCTTTGCAGGGGGGGAAGTAGATACGCAGTATTTT	CASSFAGGEVDTQYF
few	TRBD1	TRBJ2-4	TRBV4-1	TGCGCCAGCAGCCACAACAGGGGGGTGGACATTCAGTACTTC	CASSHNRGVDIQYF
few	TRBD1	TRBJ2-5	TRBV29-1	TGCAGCGTCACTCGACAGGGTCTCCAAGAGACCCAGTACTTC	CSVTRQGLQETQYF
.	TRBD2	TRBJ2-5	TRBV29-1	TGCAGCGTTGAAGGCCCTAGCGGACAAGAGACCCAGTACTTC	CSVEGPSGQETQYF
few	.	TRBJ2-6	TRBV5-1	TGCGCCAGCAGCTTCGTCTCTGGGGCCAACGTCCTGACTTTC	CASSFVSGANVLTF
few	.	TRBJ2-7	TRBV6-5	TGTGCCAGCAGGATTTGGGGTTCCTACGAGCAGTACTTC	CASRIWGSYEQYF
.	TRBD2	TRBJ2-5	TRBV29-1	TGCAGCGTTGAAGCGGCAGCGGGAGGGGAGACCCAGTACTTC	CSVEAAAGGETQYF
.	TRBD1	TRBJ2-1	TRBV29-1	TGCAGCGTCTTGGGACAGGGGGTCTACAATGAGCAGTTCTTC	CSVLGQGVYNEQFF
few	.	TRBJ1-6	TRBV4-3	TGCGCCAGCAGCCAGGACAGCGGTGGGTATAATTCACCCCTCCACTTT	CASSQDSGGYNSPLHF
few	.	TRBJ2-7	TRBV7-8	TGTGCCAGCAGCCTAAGAGGGGGGGAACCCCTCGAGCAGTACTTC	CASSLRGGEPLEQYF
few	TRBD2	TRBJ2-3	TRBV6-5	TGTGCCAGCAGTTACGATCGGAACGGGGCGGGAGGGGAGCAGTATTTT	CASSYDRNGAGGEQYF
.	TRBD2	TRBJ2-1	TRBV27	TGTGCCAGCAGTCTCTGGACTAGCGGGGACTACAATGAGCAGTTCTTC	CASSLWTSGDYNEQFF
.	.	TRBJ2-3	TRBV29-1	TGCAGCGTTGGGGCAGGGGTATTCACAGATACGCAGTATTTT	CSVGAGVFTDTQYF
.	.	TRBJ1-5	TRBV20-1	TGCAGTGCCAGGCGGGAGGGAGTCAACAATCAGCCCCAGCATTTT	CSARREGVNNQPQHF
few	.	TRBJ2-7	TRBV7-6	TGTGCCAGCAGCTTAGCGCAATCGTACGAGCAGTACTTC	CASSLAQSYEQYF